This entry is about one TCR beta chain. The entry originates in a study of control samples from healthy donors and cancer patients. V was clipped by 0 bases and J by 8 bases, with 14 bases between them. The CDR3 spans 14 residues. From germline, CDR1 is SGHRS and CDR2 YFSETQ. TCRdb keeps only in-frame clones here, not all; method: immunoSEQ multiplex PCR. The table records approximately 100,000 clones, approximately 90% of them present only once. The clonotype was recovered from a man aged 60 to 69 with lung cancer. Sequencing used PBMCs. This chain connects TRBV5-1 to TRBJ2-5; D not certain. The CDR3: CASSLVPGKETQYF. The CDR3 nucleotides read TGCGCCAGCAGCTTGGTTCCGGGTAAGGAAACCCAGTACTTC.